This T cell receptor (beta chain) was sequenced for a study of T cells after yellow fever vaccination. V was shortened by 5 bases and J by 1 base, with 11 bases between the two germline ends. Germline CDR1 reads SEHNR; CDR2 reads FQNEAQ (reference sequence). The length of the CDR3 is 14 residues. Study results and caveats: The secondary response was weaker but peaked faster, day 5 versus 15. Overall, a small share of clonotypes was seen in both CD4 and CD8 compartments. Most primary-vaccination clones reappeared after the booster (about 96% CD4, roughly 90% CD8).

TCRdb reanalysed the 5' RACE reads using MiXCR and keeps one entry per CDR3 protein. The sample lists 300,000 or so distinct CDR3 sequences, around 10% occurring once. In this sample, this clonotype turned up a few times. Its specificity is unknown. The sequence came from a man younger than 35 who received the YFV17D yellow fever vaccine. V is TRBV7-9 and J is TRBJ1-1; weak D call: TRBD1 (6 bases). Sequenced here: CD4+ T cells sorted from PBMCs, sampled 5 days after the yellow fever booster vaccination. The CDR3 DNA reads TGTGCCAGCAGCAGGGGGTCTGAGAACACTGAAGCTTTCTTT. Translated: CASSRGSENTEAFF.